Listed here are 31 T cell receptor beta chains from one sample, sequenced in a study of blood T cell repertoires in COVID-19. Clones were sequenced by immunoSEQ multiplex PCR, and TCRdb holds only the in-frame ones, with some missing. In the table there are roughly 180,000 clones, roughly 86% of which are singletons. Material: PBMCs or T cells enriched from blood (not recorded which). These receptors were taken from a woman aged 30 to 39 who had recovered from COVID-19.

The J gene is TRBJ2-1, the V gene TRBV14; a weak D match, TRBD2 (5 bases). Germline V lookup: CDR1 SGHDN, CDR2 FVKESK. V dropped 0 bases and J dropped 5 bases, with 14 bases sitting between them. This CDR3 contains 16 residues. CDR3 coding DNA: TGTGCCAGCAGCCAAGATGAGGGCCACCCCAACAATGAGCAGTTCTTC. Its protein is CASSQDEGHPNNEQFF.

The DNA for the CDR3 is TGTGCCAGCAGCCAAGATCCGGGAAGGAAGGGAAACACCATATATTTT. Translated: CASSQDPGRKGNTIYF. The rearrangement uses TRBV4-2 and TRBJ1-3; D call uncertain. The CDR3 is 16 amino acids. Germline V gene data show CDR1 as LGHNA and CDR2 as YNFKEQ. The V and J ends lost 0 bases and 4 bases respectively, with 13 bases between them.

The genes are TRBV19 and TRBJ1-2, with D possibly TRBD1 on 6 matching bases. This CDR3 comprises 14 residues. CDR1 LNHDA and CDR2 SQIVND come from the germline V gene (reference sequence). The V and J ends lost 6 bases and 4 bases respectively, with 15 bases between them. The DNA for the CDR3 is TGTGCCAGTAGGGAAGGGGGTCGGGGCTATGGCTACACCTTC. It codes for CASREGGRGYGYTF.

A remark on this clone: Relative to the germline gene, one junction end is altered; a read error may explain this. The chain couples TRBV5-4 to TRBJ2-5; 11 nucleotides line up with TRBD2. Germline V gives CDR1 SGHNT, CDR2 YYREEE (reference sequence). This CDR3 has 15 amino acids. CDR3 amino acids: CASSLVSGRGETQYF. The CDR3 DNA reads as TGTGCCAGCAGCTTGGTTAGCGGGAGGGGAGAGACTCAGTACTTC.

On this clone itself: The sample holds other DNA sequences that translate to the same CDR3. J is TRBJ1-2 and V is TRBV12-3 or TRBV12-4; the D is unclear. The length of the CDR3 is 11 residues. The V end lost 5 bases, the J end lost 5 bases, and 6 bases lay between the germline ends. The CDR3 reads CASSLQYGYTF. The CDR3 DNA follows: TGTGCCAGCAGTCTACAGTATGGCTACACCTTC.

The V and J genes are TRBV2 and TRBJ1-1; D remains unclear. V was clipped by 8 bases and J by 4 bases, with 14 bases between them. The CDR3 runs to 13 residues. Per the germline V gene, CDR1 is SNHLY and CDR2 is FYNNEI. Written as DNA, the CDR3 is TGTGCCAGCCAGAGGGAGGCAAGCACTGAAGCTTTCTTT. Protein: CASQREASTEAFF. Full variable domain (missing parts from reference TRBV2 and TRBJ1-1): EPEVTQTPSHQVTQMGQEVILRCVPISNHLYFYWYRQILGQKVEFLVSFYNNEISEKSEIFDDQFSVERPDGSNFTLKIRSTKLEDSAMYFCASQREASTEAFFGQGTRLTVV.

J is TRBJ2-1 and V is TRBV29-1; D remains ambiguous. The CDR3 runs to 13 residues. Trimming took off 2 bases at V and 9 bases at J, with 14 bases between the two ends. CDR1 SQVTM and CDR2 ANQGSEA come from the germline V gene. CDR3 protein: CSVESARRGEQFF. The DNA for the CDR3 is TGCAGCGTTGAATCTGCCCGAAGAGGTGAGCAGTTCTTC.

The chain joins TRBV11-2 to TRBJ2-1; 15 bases fit TRBD2. The V gene's germline CDR1 is SGHAT and CDR2 FQNNGV. The CDR3 is 17 amino acids. Germline trimming cut 0 bases from V and 7 bases from J; bases unmatched to any gene: 4. CDR3 coding DNA: TGTGCCAGCAGCTTAGAGGGACTAGCGGGAGGAAGGAATGAGCAGTTCTTC. Encoded protein: CASSLEGLAGGRNEQFF.

The chain links TRBV29-1 to TRBJ2-2; 14 bases fit TRBD2. The trim removed 6 bases at V and 4 bases at J, leaving 7 bases unmatched. The CDR3 is 16 residues long. CDR1 and CDR2 from the germline V gene are SQVTM and ANQGSEA. The CDR3 reads CSVGTSGSRGTGELFF. The CDR3 DNA is TGCAGCGTGGGGACTAGCGGGAGTAGGGGCACCGGGGAGCTGTTTTTT.

The chain is built from TRBV28 and TRBJ1-3; D is possibly TRBD1 (5 bases). V was shortened by 2 bases and J by 3 bases, with 11 bases between the two germline ends. Germline V CDR1 and CDR2: MDHEN, SYDVKM. This CDR3 comprises 15 residues. Written as DNA, the CDR3 is TGTGCCAGCAGTTTAAGGTGGGGCAGTGGAAACACCATATATTTT. It specifies CASSLRWGSGNTIYF.

The chain employs TRBV3-1 (or the pseudogene TRBV3-2) and TRBJ1-3; 10 bases fit TRBD1. After removal of 1 base from V and 2 bases from J, the junction contained 2 bases not matched to a gene. This CDR3 region has 16 residues. Germline assignment: CDR1 LGHDT and CDR2 YNNKEL (reference sequence). The CDR3 spells CASSQGDRGPGNTIYF. The CDR3, as DNA: TGTGCCAGCAGCCAAGGTGACAGGGGGCCTGGAAACACCATATATTTT.

The rearrangement links TRBV19 to TRBJ2-1; tentative D call: TRBD2 (7 bases). The CDR3 contains 13 residues. V lost 5 bases and J 10 bases, leaving 15 bases between the germline ends. Germline-derived CDR1 and CDR2 are LNHDA and SQIVND (reference sequence). The CDR3: CASSGWGGPEQFF. DNA of the CDR3: TGTGCCAGTAGTGGTTGGGGGGGCCCAGAGCAGTTCTTC.

The chain has TRBV7-8 and TRBJ2-1, with 7 bases identical to TRBD2. The CDR3 extends over 18 amino acids. The germline V gene encodes CDR1 SGHVS and CDR2 FQNEAQ. With 5 bases clipped from V and 5 bases from J, the junction kept 18 bases outside the gene matches. The CDR3: CASSRRPSGPLFNNEQFF. As DNA, the CDR3 is TGTGCCAGCAGCCGAAGACCTAGCGGCCCATTATTTAACAATGAGCAGTTCTTC.

The chain employs TRBV19 and TRBJ2-3, with D possibly matching TRBD1 (6 bases). Trimming pared 5 bases from V and 2 bases from J, leaving 14 bases between. There are 15 residues in the CDR3. The V gene's germline CDR1 is LNHDA and CDR2 SQIVND (reference sequence). The CDR3 reads CASSDHGQTTDTQYF. The CDR3 DNA reads TGTGCCAGTAGTGACCACGGACAGACCACAGATACGCAGTATTTT.

This clone was seen more than once but under ten times. The chain has TRBV7-3 and TRBJ2-7, with a possible D match to TRBD1 (6 bases). Trimming took off 5 bases at V and 3 bases at J, with 11 bases between the two ends. The CDR3 loop spans 13 amino acids. Germline V CDR1 and CDR2: SGHTA, FQGTGA. The CDR3 DNA sequence: TGTGCCAGCAGCGCCGAACAGGGCTACGAGCAGTACTTC. Amino acids: CASSAEQGYEQYF.

This clone was observed once. The V gene is TRBV6-5, the J gene TRBJ2-1, with 9 bases lining up with TRBD2. The CDR3 covers 14 residues. From germline, CDR1 is MNHEY and CDR2 SVGAGI. Trimming at V came to 5 bases and at J to 4 bases, leaving 3 bases not matched to a gene. CDR3: CASSTLAGYNEQFF. CDR3 nucleotides: TGTGCCAGCAGTACACTAGCGGGTTACAATGAGCAGTTCTTC.

The chain couples TRBV3-1 (or the pseudogene TRBV3-2) to TRBJ2-7; a possible D gene is TRBD1 (6 bases). The CDR3 sequence is 16 residues long. In germline, CDR1 is LGHDT, CDR2 YNNKEL (reference sequence). Trimming took off 4 bases at V and 2 bases at J, with 18 bases between the two ends. In nucleotides, the CDR3 is TGTGCCAGCAGCCCCACCGGGACACGACTTACCTACGAGCAGTACTTC. Protein sequence: CASSPTGTRLTYEQYF.

The rearrangement joins TRBV28 to TRBJ1-5; TRBD1 agrees at 8 bases. The germline CDR1 and CDR2 sequences are MDHEN and SYDVKM. J lost 4 bases, V lost 4 bases, and 9 bases had no gene match. The CDR3 spans 16 residues. CDR3 amino acids: CASSSGGQGRNQPQHF. CDR3 sequence (DNA): TGTGCCAGCAGTTCGGGTGGACAGGGTCGGAATCAGCCCCAGCATTTT.

This sequence joins TRBV5-1 and TRBJ1-4, with D possibly TRBD1 on 6 matching bases. The CDR3 loop spans 13 amino acids. V gave up 0 bases and J gave up 6 bases, with 6 bases separating them. CDR1 is SGHRS, CDR2 YFSETQ, per germline. The CDR3 nucleotides read TGCGCCAGCAGCTTGGAGGGGGATGAAAAACTGTTTTTT. Translation: CASSLEGDEKLFF.

J is TRBJ1-6 and V is TRBV28; D possibly corresponds to TRBD1 (6 bases). The CDR3 contains 13 residues. CDR1 is MDHEN and CDR2 is SYDVKM in the germline V gene. The V and J ends lost 2 bases and 10 bases respectively, with 9 bases between them. This CDR3 reads CASSLPGDSPLHF. CDR3 DNA: TGTGCCAGCAGTTTACCAGGGGACTCACCCCTCCACTTT.

This clone was detected a few times. The V gene is TRBV29-1, the J gene TRBJ1-2, with D perhaps TRBD1 (6 bases). V lost 0 bases and J lost 8, with 13 bases in between. CDR1 and CDR2 from the germline V gene are SQVTM and ANQGSEA. CDR3 size: 13 residues. CDR3 DNA: TGCAGCGTTGAAGATATGACAGGCTTCGGCTACACCTTC. Translation gives CSVEDMTGFGYTF.

CDR3: CASSRTGRANQPQHF. The CDR3 nucleotides are TGTGCCAGTAGTAGGACAGGGAGGGCTAATCAGCCCCAGCATTTT. The chain recombines TRBV19 with TRBJ1-5; 8 bases agree with TRBD1. V shed 4 bases and J 4 bases; nucleotides not matched to a gene: 6. Germline CDR1 LNHDA, CDR2 SQIVND (reference sequence). The CDR3 extends over 15 amino acids. The variable domain in full, with the rest retrieved from reference TRBV19 and TRBJ1-5, is DGGITQSPKYLFRKEGQNVTLSCEQNLNHDAMYWYRQDPGQGLRLIYYSQIVNDFQKGDIAEGYSVSREKKESFPLTVTSAQKNPTAFYLCASSRTGRANQPQHFGDGTRLSIL.

The chain is built from TRBV11-2 and TRBJ2-7; the match to TRBD1 covers 10 bases. The CDR3 runs to 15 residues. In germline, CDR1 is SGHAT, CDR2 FQNNGV. V lost 4 bases and J lost 4; bases outside the gene matches: 7. The CDR3 reads CASSSTQGQGYEQYF. The DNA of the CDR3 is TGTGCCAGCAGCTCCACACAGGGACAGGGGTACGAGCAGTACTTC.

The chain uses TRBV27 and TRBJ2-1; D is unresolved. Germline CDR1 reads MNHEY; CDR2 reads SMNVEV (reference sequence). This CDR3 is built from 14 residues. V was cut by 10 bases and J by 0 bases, with 13 bases left in between. CDR3: CAISRRSSYNEQFF. In nucleotides, the CDR3 is TGTGCCATCTCCAGAAGGAGCTCCTACAATGAGCAGTTCTTC.

The V gene is TRBV30, the J gene TRBJ1-2; perhaps TRBD1 as D (5 bases). Germline V gene lookup returns CDR1 GTSNPN and CDR2 SVGIG (reference sequence). V lost 0 bases and J 4 bases, leaving 9 bases between the germline ends. The CDR3 loop spans 13 amino acids. As DNA, the CDR3 is TGTGCCTGGAGTGTACAGGCTGTCTATGGCTACACCTTC. Translated: CAWSVQAVYGYTF. Together with reference TRBV30 and TRBJ1-2, the CDR3 gives the full variable domain: SQTIHQWPATLVQPVGSPLSLECTVEGTSNPNLYWYRQAAGRGLQLLFYSVGIGQISSEVPQNLSASRPQDRQFILSSKKLLLSDSGFYLCAWSVQAVYGYTFGSGTRLTVV.

The V gene is TRBV2, the J gene TRBJ2-7, with 14 bases aligning to TRBD2. The germline gives CDR1 SNHLY, CDR2 FYNNEI. This CDR3 is 17 amino acids long. J gave up 0 bases and V 6 bases, and 7 bases lay outside the gene matches. The CDR3 nucleotides are TGTGCCAGCAGCCTGACTAGCGGGAGGGCCTTCTCCTACGAGCAGTACTTC. It is translated as CASSLTSGRAFSYEQYF.

This clone was counted a few times. J is TRBJ1-3 and V is TRBV3-1 (or the pseudogene TRBV3-2), with D maybe TRBD1 (6 bases). The length of the CDR3 is 14 residues. The ends were cut back, 4 bases at V and 2 bases at J, with 9 bases in the middle. Germline loops: CDR1 LGHDT, CDR2 YNNKEL (reference sequence). CDR3 region: CASSPQGPGNTIYF. The CDR3 region has the DNA TGTGCCAGCAGCCCACAGGGACCTGGAAACACCATATATTTT.

The chain uses TRBV7-2 and TRBJ2-7, with TRBD1 matching 8 bases. V dropped 5 bases and J dropped 0; count of bases not matched to a gene: 6. The CDR3 contains 15 residues. Germline V gene lookup returns CDR1 SGHTA and CDR2 FQGNSA. In DNA form, the CDR3 reads TGTGCCAGCAGCCCCCGACAGGGGAGCTCCTACGAGCAGTACTTC. The encoded protein is CASSPRQGSSYEQYF.

The V gene is TRBV2, the J gene TRBJ2-7; TRBD2 matches at 7 bases. V trimming: 2 bases; J trimming: 2 bases; junction bases outside the gene matches: 6. CDR1 is SNHLY and CDR2 is FYNNEI in the germline V gene. This CDR3 region has 15 residues. CDR3 bases: TGTGCCAGCAGTGAATCGGTTGCGGGAGCCTACGAGCAGTACTTC. Its translation: CASSESVAGAYEQYF.

This clone is a singleton in its sample. The V gene is TRBV4-1, the J gene TRBJ2-5, with 12 bases aligning to TRBD2. This CDR3 has 19 amino acids. Germline V gene lookup returns CDR1 MGHRA and CDR2 YSYEKL. Trimming at V came to 4 bases and at J to 5 bases, leaving 17 bases not matched to a gene. The DNA of the CDR3 is TGCGCCAGCAGCCGTGGGCTAGCGGGAGGGCAAAGGCCCCAGGAGACCCAGTACTTC. As protein: CASSRGLAGGQRPQETQYF.

This chain joins TRBV14 and TRBJ2-3, with D uncertain. CDR1 is SGHDN, CDR2 FVKESK, per germline. V gave up 2 bases and J gave up 0 bases, with 9 bases separating them. This CDR3 contains 15 residues. The CDR3 region has the DNA TGTGCCAGCAGCCAAAGCGTCCGGAGCACAGATACGCAGTATTTT. It yields the protein CASSQSVRSTDTQYF.